This paragraph reports one T cell receptor beta chain. Antigen specificity is unknown. This CDR3 contains 17 residues. Germline CDR1 SGHTA, CDR2 FQGNSA. V shed 5 bases and J shed 1 base, with 17 bases lying between them. Sequencing was performed with immunoSEQ multiplex PCR; in TCRdb, only in-frame clones are kept and a portion is missing. The repertoire consists of 90,000 or so clones, with around nine tenths occurring once and the leading ten covering around 2.6%. This specimen belongs to a study of OX40 agonist ivuxolimab in advanced cancers. Study details: Participants could have had prior anti-PD-1, anti-PD-L1 or anti-CTLA-4 therapy, and roughly 40% had some.

Findings and caveats of the study: On average, CD8+ T cells had more expanded clones than CD4+. Nonresponders included some who also had low normalized T-cell clonal expansion. Clonal expansion from baseline to week 6 occurred in both CD4+ and CD8+ T cells.

The sample consisted of CD4+ or CD8+ T cells sorted from blood, taken in a trial of the OX40 agonist ivuxolimab. This chain connects TRBV7-2 to TRBJ2-2; D may correspond to TRBD1 or TRBD2 (5 bases each). This receptor was identified in an adult with an advanced solid tumor such as melanoma, head and neck, liver or kidney cancer. CDR3 sequence reads: CASSLLTTGGNTGELFF. CDR3 DNA sequence: TGTGCCAGCAGCCTCCTCACGACTGGGGGGAACACCGGGGAGCTGTTTTTT.